Below are 5 T cell receptor beta chains sequenced from a single sample in a study of blood T cell repertoires in COVID-19. Data came from immunoSEQ multiplex PCR; TCRdb stores just in-frame clones and leaves some out. Of around 330,000 clones listed, about nine tenths are singletons. The sample comprised PBMCs or T cells enriched from blood (not recorded which). The receptors were gathered from a woman aged 35 to 49 who had recovered from COVID-19.

This chain connects TRBV27 to TRBJ1-2; TRBD1 aligns across 12 bases. V lost 4 bases to trimming and J lost 7 bases; unmatched junction nucleotides: 4. The CDR3 covers 14 residues. Germline V gene data show CDR1 as MNHEY and CDR2 as SMNVEV (reference sequence). CDR3 in DNA: TGTGCCAGCAGTTCCGGGACAGGGGGCAGTGGCTACACCTTC. The encoded protein is CASSSGTGGSGYTF.

This rearrangement joins TRBV15 to TRBJ2-7, with TRBD1 matching 9 bases. The CDR3 runs to 16 residues. With V trimmed by 0 bases and J by 3 bases, 6 bases remained unmatched. Germline V lookup: CDR1 LNHNV, CDR2 YYDKDF (reference sequence). The CDR3 DNA sequence: TGTGCCACCAGCAGAGATCGAGGGACAGGGTACTACGAGCAGTACTTC. It is translated as CATSRDRGTGYYEQYF.

The J gene is TRBJ2-2, the V gene TRBV5-1; perhaps TRBD2 as D (6 bases). This CDR3 comprises 16 residues. CDR1 is SGHRS, CDR2 YFSETQ, per germline. V lost 0 bases and J lost 5, with 14 bases in between. The CDR3 DNA reads TGCGCCAGCAGCTTGGCCGGGGGAGATAGGACCGGGGAGCTGTTTTTT. Its protein is CASSLAGGDRTGELFF.

The chain uses TRBV10-2 and TRBJ1-2; tentatively, D is TRBD1 (6 bases). CDR1 and CDR2 from the germline V gene are WSHSY and SAAADI. The CDR3 runs 12 residues. Trimming cost V 6 bases and J 13 bases, with 18 bases left between them. The CDR3 spells CASSDSTGPGTF. In DNA form, the CDR3 reads TGCGCCAGCAGCGACTCCACAGGGCCCGGCACCTTC.

This sequence joins TRBV28 and TRBJ1-5; tentatively, D is TRBD1 (6 bases). V was cut by 7 bases and J by 3 bases, with 22 bases left in between. In germline, CDR1 is MDHEN, CDR2 SYDVKM. The CDR3 covers 17 residues. This CDR3 reads CASKVIRDTSFNQPQHF. CDR3 sequence (DNA): TGTGCCAGCAAAGTAATACGGGACACCTCCTTCAATCAGCCCCAGCATTTT.